This T cell receptor beta chain comes out of a study of blood T cells in healthy people across ages. Study-level results: Shifts in expanded clonotypes may have been confounded by donor CMV status, which was unknown.

Together with a sample-barcoded 5' primer, a J-beta primer mix was included in a second PCR lasting about 7 to 12 cycles. Using its own MiXCR run on the 5' RACE reads, TCRdb lists one record per CDR3 protein. The table shows around 1.5 million distinct CDR3 sequences, with 30% to 40% occurring only once. Points on this clonotype: Its cognate antigen is unknown.

The TCR comes from a woman under 40 in good health. The sample consisted of blood.

CDR3 residues: CASSQDGASGSYEQYF. In DNA, the CDR3 is TGCGCCAGCAGCCAAGATGGGGCTAGCGGGAGCTACGAGCAGTACTTC. V and J are TRBV4-1 and TRBJ2-7; 10 positions match TRBD2. Germline CDR1 reads MGHRA; CDR2 reads YSYEKL. The length of the CDR3 is 16 residues. With V trimmed by 0 bases and J by 3 bases, 5 bases remained unmatched.